These T cell receptor beta chains were read from a single sample in a study of shared clonotypes between healthy human individuals. The method was immunoSEQ multiplex PCR; TCRdb's version includes in-frame clones alone and lacks a portion of them. This sample has some 2.3 million clones, with approximately 95% found just once. The material sequenced was naive CD4+ T cells from PBMCs. The receptors here all came from a young man in good health. Some clones in this sample may be carry-over from other donors' samples. The CDR3 runs from the conserved cysteine through the conserved F or W. A D gene is named only where the DNA matches it firmly. Clone size, where shown, is once, few, many, or a class for clones that have expanded.

v_call: TRBV9
j_call: TRBJ1-4
clone_size: NA
d_call: NA
cdr3_aa: CASGGGGSTNEKLFF
cdr3_nt: TGTGCCAGCGGCGGCGGGGGGTCAACTAATGAAAAACTGTTTTTT

v_call: TRBV7-8
j_call: TRBJ1-1
clone_size: NA
d_call: TRBD1
cdr3_aa: CASSSRQGRSAFF
cdr3_nt: TGTGCCAGCAGCTCCCGACAGGGAAGATCAGCTTTCTTT

v_call: TRBV30
j_call: TRBJ1-5
clone_size: few
d_call: NA
cdr3_aa: CAWDPVGRRQPQHF
cdr3_nt: TGTGCCTGGGATCCGGTTGGGCGGCGTCAGCCCCAGCATTTT

v_call: TRBV19
j_call: TRBJ1-5
clone_size: NA
d_call: NA
cdr3_aa: CASSLGAAATNSNQPQHF
cdr3_nt: TGTGCCAGTAGCCTGGGGGCAGCCGCTACTAATAGCAATCAGCCCCAGCATTTT

v_call: TRBV20-1
j_call: TRBJ1-2
clone_size: NA
d_call: NA
cdr3_aa: CSAIGIYGYTF
cdr3_nt: TGCAGTGCTATAGGTATCTATGGCTACACCTTC

v_call: TRBV30
j_call: TRBJ1-1
clone_size: NA
d_call: NA
cdr3_aa: CALHPGHTEAFF
cdr3_nt: TGTGCCTTACACCCGGGGCACACTGAAGCTTTCTTT

v_call: TRBV29-1
j_call: TRBJ2-1
clone_size: NA
d_call: NA
cdr3_aa: CSVLQGRRSNEQFF
cdr3_nt: TGCAGCGTTTTACAGGGTCGGAGAAGCAATGAGCAGTTCTTC

v_call: TRBV19
j_call: TRBJ1-2
clone_size: NA
d_call: NA
cdr3_aa: CASRRGTENYGYTF
cdr3_nt: TGTGCCAGTAGGAGAGGGACGGAAAACTATGGCTACACCTTC

v_call: TRBV28
j_call: TRBJ1-5
clone_size: NA
d_call: NA
cdr3_aa: CASSRGQPQHF
cdr3_nt: TGTGCCAGCAGTCGCGGACAGCCCCAGCATTTT

v_call: TRBV7-2
j_call: TRBJ1-5
clone_size: once
d_call: NA
cdr3_aa: CASSLGGRLRSHNQPQHF
cdr3_nt: TGTGCCAGCAGCTTAGGGGGTCGACTCAGAAGTCACAATCAGCCCCAGCATTTT

v_call: TRBV5-4
j_call: TRBJ2-1
clone_size: once
d_call: TRBD2
cdr3_aa: CASSLVGSGSNEQFF
cdr3_nt: TGTGCCAGCAGCTTGGTTGGTAGCGGGAGCAATGAGCAGTTCTTC

v_call: TRBV7-9
j_call: TRBJ2-7
clone_size: NA
d_call: TRBD2
cdr3_aa: CASSLLITAGDYEQYF
cdr3_nt: TGTGCCAGCAGCTTATTGATAACAGCGGGAGACTACGAGCAGTACTTC

v_call: TRBV5-1
j_call: TRBJ2-7
clone_size: NA
d_call: TRBD1
cdr3_aa: CASSFGTGDEQYF
cdr3_nt: TGCGCCAGCAGCTTTGGGACAGGCGACGAGCAGTACTTC

v_call: TRBV19
j_call: TRBJ2-3
clone_size: NA
d_call: TRBD2
cdr3_aa: CASSILGLAGGDTQYF
cdr3_nt: TGTGCCAGTAGTATACTGGGACTAGCGGGGGGAGATACGCAGTATTTT

v_call: TRBV7-9
j_call: TRBJ2-1
clone_size: NA
d_call: TRBD2
cdr3_aa: CASGGLAGAYNEQFF
cdr3_nt: TGTGCCAGCGGCGGACTAGCGGGGGCATACAATGAGCAGTTCTTC

v_call: TRBV5-4
j_call: TRBJ1-2
clone_size: NA
d_call: NA
cdr3_aa: CASSPNREYGYTF
cdr3_nt: TGTGCCAGCAGCCCCAACCGGGAGTATGGCTACACCTTC

v_call: TRBV5-1
j_call: TRBJ1-1
clone_size: NA
d_call: NA
cdr3_aa: CASSLEVSTEAFF
cdr3_nt: TGCGCCAGCAGCTTGGAGGTTTCCACTGAAGCTTTCTTT

v_call: TRBV27
j_call: TRBJ2-1
clone_size: NA
d_call: NA
cdr3_aa: CASSFRETHNEQFF
cdr3_nt: TGTGCCAGCAGTTTCCGGGAGACCCACAATGAGCAGTTCTTC

v_call: TRBV11-3
j_call: TRBJ2-3
clone_size: NA
d_call: NA
cdr3_aa: CASSDHLGTDTQYF
cdr3_nt: TGTGCCAGCAGCGACCACTTGGGCACAGATACGCAGTATTTT

v_call: TRBV4-2
j_call: TRBJ1-1
clone_size: NA
d_call: NA
cdr3_aa: CASSQDAGRRGSTEAFF
cdr3_nt: TGTGCCAGCAGCCAAGATGCGGGCCGGCGAGGATCCACTGAAGCTTTCTTT

v_call: TRBV11-2
j_call: TRBJ2-5
clone_size: NA
d_call: TRBD2
cdr3_aa: CASSPRTSGSPRNF
cdr3_nt: TGTGCCAGCAGCCCCCGGACTAGCGGGAGCCCTCGAAACTTC

v_call: TRBV28
j_call: TRBJ1-2
clone_size: NA
d_call: NA
cdr3_aa: CASSPLGGNYGYTF
cdr3_nt: TGTGCCAGCAGCCCGTTGGGGGGTAACTATGGCTACACCTTC

v_call: TRBV7-2
j_call: TRBJ2-2
clone_size: NA
d_call: TRBD2
cdr3_aa: CASVPWTSGSTGELFF
cdr3_nt: TGTGCCAGCGTTCCGTGGACTAGCGGGAGTACCGGGGAGCTGTTTTTT

v_call: TRBV11-1
j_call: TRBJ2-1
clone_size: NA
d_call: TRBD2
cdr3_aa: CASSQTGLAGYNEQFF
cdr3_nt: TGTGCCAGCAGCCAAACCGGACTAGCCGGATACAATGAGCAGTTCTTC

v_call: TRBV6-6
j_call: TRBJ1-1
clone_size: NA
d_call: NA
cdr3_aa: CASTPSLTEAFF
cdr3_nt: TGTGCCAGCACCCCCAGCCTCACTGAAGCTTTCTTT

v_call: TRBV9
j_call: TRBJ2-1
clone_size: once
d_call: NA
cdr3_aa: CASSAGTFSYNEQFF
cdr3_nt: TGTGCCAGCAGCGCCGGGACTTTCTCCTACAATGAGCAGTTCTTC

v_call: TRBV10-2
j_call: TRBJ2-7
clone_size: NA
d_call: TRBD1
cdr3_aa: CASSDPGTGYEQYF
cdr3_nt: TGCGCCAGCAGTGACCCCGGGACAGGCTACGAGCAGTACTTC

v_call: TRBV13
j_call: TRBJ1-2
clone_size: NA
d_call: NA
cdr3_aa: CASSLIRGSNGYTF
cdr3_nt: TGTGCCAGCAGCTTAATTCGGGGTTCGAATGGCTACACCTTC

v_call: TRBV14
j_call: TRBJ1-1
clone_size: once
d_call: NA
cdr3_aa: CASSPRQRLNTEAFF
cdr3_nt: TGTGCCAGCAGCCCCAGACAGCGCCTGAACACTGAAGCTTTCTTT

v_call: TRBV18
j_call: TRBJ2-1
clone_size: NA
d_call: NA
cdr3_aa: CASSLGAGNNEQFF
cdr3_nt: TGTGCCAGCTCACTTGGGGCAGGTAACAATGAGCAGTTCTTC